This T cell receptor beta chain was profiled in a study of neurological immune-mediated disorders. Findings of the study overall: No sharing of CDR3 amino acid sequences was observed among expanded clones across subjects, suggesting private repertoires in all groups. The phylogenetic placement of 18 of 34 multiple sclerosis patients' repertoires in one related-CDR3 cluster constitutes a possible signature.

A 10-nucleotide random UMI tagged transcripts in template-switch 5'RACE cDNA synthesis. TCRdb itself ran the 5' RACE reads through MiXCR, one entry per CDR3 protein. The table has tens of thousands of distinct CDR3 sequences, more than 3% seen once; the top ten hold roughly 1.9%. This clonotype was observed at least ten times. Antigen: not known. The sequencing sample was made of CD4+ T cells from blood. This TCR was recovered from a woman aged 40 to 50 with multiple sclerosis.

CDR3 amino acids: CASSQDTLSGNTIYF. For the CDR3, the DNA is TGTGCCAGCAGCCAAGACACCCTCTCTGGAAACACCATATATTTT. The J gene is TRBJ1-3, the V gene TRBV4-2; D gene unclear. Trimming pared 0 bases from V and 0 bases from J, leaving 6 bases between. The CDR3 contains 15 residues. Germline V CDR1 and CDR2: LGHNA, YNFKEQ.